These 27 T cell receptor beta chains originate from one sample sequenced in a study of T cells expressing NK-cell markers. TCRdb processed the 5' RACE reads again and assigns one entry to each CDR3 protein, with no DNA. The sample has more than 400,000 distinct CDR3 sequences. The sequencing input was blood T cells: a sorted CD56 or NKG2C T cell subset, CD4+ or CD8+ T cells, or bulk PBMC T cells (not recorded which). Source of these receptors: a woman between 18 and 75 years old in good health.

Here the CDR3 reads CARGTGPKSKTQYF. The chain is built from TRBV9 and TRBJ2-5; the D call of TRBD2 rests on TCRdb alone, since no DNA is present to check it. CDR1 and CDR2 (germline): SGDLS, YYNGEE. CDR3 length: 14 residues.

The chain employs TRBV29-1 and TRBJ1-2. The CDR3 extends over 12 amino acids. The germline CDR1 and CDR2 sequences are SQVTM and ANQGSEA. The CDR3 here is CSVEAGPYGHTF.

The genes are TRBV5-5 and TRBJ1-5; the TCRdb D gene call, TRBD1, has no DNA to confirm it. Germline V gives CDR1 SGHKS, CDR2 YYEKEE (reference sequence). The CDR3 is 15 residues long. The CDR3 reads CASSLYRDSNQPQHF. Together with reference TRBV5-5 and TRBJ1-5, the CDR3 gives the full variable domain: DAGVTQSPTHLIKTRGQQVTLRCSPISGHKSVSWYQQVLGQGPQFIFQYYEKEERGRGNFPDRFSARQFPNYSSELNVNALLLGDSALYLCASSLYRDSNQPQHFGDGTRLSIL.

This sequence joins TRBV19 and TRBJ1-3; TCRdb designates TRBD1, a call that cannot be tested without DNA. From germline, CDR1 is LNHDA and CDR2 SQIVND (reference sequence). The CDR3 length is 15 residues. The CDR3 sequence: CASNMGWGPGNTIYF. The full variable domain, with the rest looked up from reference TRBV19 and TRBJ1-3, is DGGITQSPKYLFRKEGQNVTLSCEQNLNHDAMYWYRQDPGQGLRLIYYSQIVNDFQKGDIAEGYSVSREKKESFPLTVTSAQKNPTAFYLCASNMGWGPGNTIYFGEGSWLTVV.

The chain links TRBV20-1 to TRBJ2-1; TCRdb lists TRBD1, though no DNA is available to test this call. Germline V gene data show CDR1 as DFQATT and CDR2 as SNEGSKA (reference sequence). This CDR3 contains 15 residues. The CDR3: CSARARDRGVNEQFF.

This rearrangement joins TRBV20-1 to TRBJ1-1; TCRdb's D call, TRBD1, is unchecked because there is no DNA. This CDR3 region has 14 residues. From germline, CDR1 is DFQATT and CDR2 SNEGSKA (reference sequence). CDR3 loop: CSARDPAGTPEAFF.

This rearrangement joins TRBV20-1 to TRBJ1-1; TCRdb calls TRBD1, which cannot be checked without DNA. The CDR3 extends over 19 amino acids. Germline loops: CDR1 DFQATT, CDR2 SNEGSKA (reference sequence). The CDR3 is CSARDGVLRIGTVNTEAFF.

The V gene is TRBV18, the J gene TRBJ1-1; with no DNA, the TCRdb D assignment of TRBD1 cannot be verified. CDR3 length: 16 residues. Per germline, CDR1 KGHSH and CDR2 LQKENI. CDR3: CASSPSLGTMNTEAFF. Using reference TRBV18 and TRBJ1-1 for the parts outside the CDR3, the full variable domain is NAGVMQNPRHLVRRRGQEARLRCSPMKGHSHVYWYRQLPEEGLKFMVYLQKENIIDESGMPKERFSAEFPKEGPSILRIQQVVRGDSAAYFCASSPSLGTMNTEAFFGQGTRLTVV.

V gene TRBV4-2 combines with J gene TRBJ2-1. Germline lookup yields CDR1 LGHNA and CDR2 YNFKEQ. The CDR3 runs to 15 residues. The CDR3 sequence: CASSQYRISYNEQFF.

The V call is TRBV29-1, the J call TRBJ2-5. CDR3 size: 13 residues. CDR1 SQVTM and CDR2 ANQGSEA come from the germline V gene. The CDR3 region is CSVVGLYQETQYF.

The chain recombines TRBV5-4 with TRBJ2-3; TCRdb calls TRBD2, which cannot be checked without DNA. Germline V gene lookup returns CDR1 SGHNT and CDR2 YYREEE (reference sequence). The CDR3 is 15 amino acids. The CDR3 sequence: CASSRRSGRADTQYF.

The chain's CDR3 is CAPRGARVDYGYTF. The J gene is TRBJ1-2, the V gene TRBV24-1; with no DNA, the TCRdb D assignment of TRBD1 cannot be verified. CDR3 length equals 14 residues. The germline gives CDR1 KGHDR, CDR2 SFDVKD.

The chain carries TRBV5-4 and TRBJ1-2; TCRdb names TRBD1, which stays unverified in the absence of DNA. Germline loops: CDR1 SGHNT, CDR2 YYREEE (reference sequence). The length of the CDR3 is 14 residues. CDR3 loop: CASSAAGTGYGYTF.

The CDR3: CASSHRPTEETQYF. This chain joins TRBV23-1 and TRBJ2-5. TRBV23-1 is an open reading frame whose function is uncertain. The CDR3 has 14 amino acids.

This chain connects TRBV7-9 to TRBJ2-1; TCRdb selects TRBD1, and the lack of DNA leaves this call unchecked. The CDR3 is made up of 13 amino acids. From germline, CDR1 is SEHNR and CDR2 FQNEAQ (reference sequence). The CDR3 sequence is CASSLAPSLDGIF.

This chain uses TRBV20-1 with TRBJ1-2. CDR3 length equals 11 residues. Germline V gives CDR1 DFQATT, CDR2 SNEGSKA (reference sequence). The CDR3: CSAPYLGGYTF.

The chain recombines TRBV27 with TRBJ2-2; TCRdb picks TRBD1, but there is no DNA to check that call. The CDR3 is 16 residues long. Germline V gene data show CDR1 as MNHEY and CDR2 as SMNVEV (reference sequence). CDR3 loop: CASSFTTRQVTGELFF.

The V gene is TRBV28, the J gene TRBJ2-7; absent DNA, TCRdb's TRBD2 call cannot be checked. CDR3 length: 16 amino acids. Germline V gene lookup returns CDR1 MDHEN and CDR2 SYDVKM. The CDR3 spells CASTPTGLAGFDEQYF.

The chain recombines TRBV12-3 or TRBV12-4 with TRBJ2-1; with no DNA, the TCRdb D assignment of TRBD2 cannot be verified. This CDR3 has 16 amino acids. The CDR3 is CASSLRTSGRGNEQFF.

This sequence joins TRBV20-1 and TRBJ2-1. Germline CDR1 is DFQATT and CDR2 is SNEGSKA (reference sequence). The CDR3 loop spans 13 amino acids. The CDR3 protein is CSATDTSNNEQFF.

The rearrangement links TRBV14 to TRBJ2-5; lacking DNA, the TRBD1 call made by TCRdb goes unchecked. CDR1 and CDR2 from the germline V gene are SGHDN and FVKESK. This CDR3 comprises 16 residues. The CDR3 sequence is CASSQEVGGGAETQYF.

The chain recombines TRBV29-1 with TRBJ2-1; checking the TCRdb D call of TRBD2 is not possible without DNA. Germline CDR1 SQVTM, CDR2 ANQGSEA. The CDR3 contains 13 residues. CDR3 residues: CSVGEATYNEQFF.

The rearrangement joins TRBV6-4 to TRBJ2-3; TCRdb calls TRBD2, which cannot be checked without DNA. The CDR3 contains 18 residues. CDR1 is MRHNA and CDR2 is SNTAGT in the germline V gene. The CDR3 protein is CASSPGSILAGGPHTQYF.

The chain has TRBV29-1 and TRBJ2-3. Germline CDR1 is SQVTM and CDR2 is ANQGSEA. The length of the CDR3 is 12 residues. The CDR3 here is CSVEDFTDTQYF.

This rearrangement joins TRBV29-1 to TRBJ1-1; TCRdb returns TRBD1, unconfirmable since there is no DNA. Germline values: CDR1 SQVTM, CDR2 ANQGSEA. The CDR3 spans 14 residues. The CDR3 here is CSVTGQGRGTEAFF.

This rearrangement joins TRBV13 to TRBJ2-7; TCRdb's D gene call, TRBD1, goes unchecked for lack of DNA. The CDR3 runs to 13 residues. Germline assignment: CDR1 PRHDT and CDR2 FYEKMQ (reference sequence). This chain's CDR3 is CASSSTASYEQYF.

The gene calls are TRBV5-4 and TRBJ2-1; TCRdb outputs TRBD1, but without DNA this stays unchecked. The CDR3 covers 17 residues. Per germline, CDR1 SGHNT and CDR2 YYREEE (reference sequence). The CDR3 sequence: CASSQIKPGTGRNEQFF. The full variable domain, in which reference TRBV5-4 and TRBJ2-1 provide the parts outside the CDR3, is ETGVTQSPTHLIKTRGQQVTLRCSSQSGHNTVSWYQQALGQGPQFIFQYYREEENGRGNFPPRFSGLQFPNYSSELNVNALELDDSALYLCASSQIKPGTGRNEQFFGPGTRLTVL.